What follows are 27 T cell receptor beta chains derived from one specimen sequenced in a study of human T cells and chemical hapten exposure. TCRdb independently ran MiXCR on the RACE reads; one entry per CDR3 protein. The sample holds 150,000 to 200,000 distinct CDR3 sequences, around 30% seen once. Regarding time point: pre-sensitization, week 0. Noted treatment: therapeutic diphenylcyclopropenone sensitization with weekly scalp DPC. This specimen was whole blood, taken in connection with sensitization to the hapten diphenylcyclopropenone (DPC). Receptors originate from a woman aged 25 to 39 with alopecia areata. Some clones in this sample may be carry-over from other donors' samples.

This clonotype has just a few counts. This chain links TRBV5-1 with TRBJ2-5; 9 positions match TRBD1. CDR3 size: 14 residues. Germline V CDR1 and CDR2: SGHRS, YFSETQ. Trimming cost V 5 bases and J 5 bases; bases outside gene matches: 7. CDR3 amino acids: CASRAGTGFETQYF. In DNA, the CDR3 is TGCGCCAGCAGAGCCGGGACAGGGTTTGAGACCCAGTACTTC.

The chain joins TRBV11-2 to TRBJ1-2, with unresolved D. Germline V gene data show CDR1 as SGHAT and CDR2 as FQNNGV. V was shortened by 5 bases and J by 5 bases, with 12 bases between the two germline ends. This CDR3 region has 13 residues. Here the CDR3 DNA reads TGTGCCAGCAGCCGGGATTTAGGGTATGGCTACACCTTC. The encoded protein is CASSRDLGYGYTF.

This clonotype was counted between two and nine times. The chain uses TRBV4-2 and TRBJ2-3; D ambiguous. CDR3 length: 15 residues. Germline-derived CDR1 and CDR2 are LGHNA and YNFKEQ. V shed 3 bases and J shed 0 bases, with 10 bases lying between them. The CDR3 nucleotides read TGTGCCAGCAGCCAGTTGGTGGGTAGCACAGATACGCAGTATTTT. This translates into CASSQLVGSTDTQYF.

V and J are TRBV12-3 or TRBV12-4 and TRBJ1-5; TRBD1 might be the D (6 bases). This CDR3 contains 14 residues. V gave up 3 bases and J gave up 7 bases, with 13 bases separating them. CDR3 amino acids: CASSFEGERQPQHF. CDR3 sequence (DNA): TGTGCCAGCAGTTTCGAGGGGGAAAGACAGCCCCAGCATTTT.

This clonotype has only a few counts. The V and J genes are TRBV12-3 or TRBV12-4 and TRBJ1-6; D gene unclear. The CDR3 has 14 amino acids. V was trimmed by 3 bases and J by 7 bases, leaving 10 bases between them. CDR3: CASSLKGTNSPLHF. The CDR3 bases are TGTGCCAGCAGTTTGAAGGGTACAAATTCACCCCTCCACTTT.

The rearrangement joins TRBV4-1 to TRBJ1-1, with 10 bases that match TRBD1. The germline CDR1 and CDR2 sequences are MGHRA and YSYEKL. J was trimmed by 2 bases and V by 3 bases; bases with no gene match: 6. The CDR3 spans 16 residues. CDR3 DNA: TGCGCCAGCAGCCAGGCCCGGACAGGGGGAAACACTGAAGCTTTCTTT. Its protein is CASSQARTGGNTEAFF.

The chain combines TRBV20-1 with TRBJ2-5, with D perhaps matching TRBD1 or TRBD2 (6 bases each). This CDR3 is built from 15 residues. Germline V CDR1 and CDR2: DFQATT, SNEGSKA (reference sequence). Deletions cut 3 bases from V and 4 bases from J, with 18 bases between. CDR3 in amino acids: CSARGSGQGRETQYF. CDR3 DNA: TGCAGTGCTAGGGGCAGCGGGCAGGGGCGAGAGACCCAGTACTTC.

This clonotype was recorded once. CDR3 coding DNA: TGTGCCAGCAGTACCGGGATGAACACTGAAGCTTTCTTT. This sequence encodes CASSTGMNTEAFF. This chain joins TRBV6-2 or TRBV6-3 and TRBJ1-1; D not certain. V shed 5 bases and J shed 0 bases, with 7 bases lying between them. The CDR3 extends over 13 amino acids. Germline V gene data show CDR1 as MNHEY and CDR2 as SVGEGT.

This CDR3 is CAIRGVTSGGESDTQYF. CDR3 nucleotides: TGTGCCATCAGAGGCGTGACTAGCGGGGGGGAGTCAGATACGCAGTATTTT. This chain links TRBV10-3 with TRBJ2-3, with 14 bases identical to TRBD2. The length of the CDR3 is 17 residues. After removal of 6 bases from V and 4 bases from J, the junction contained 9 bases not matched to a gene. Germline CDR1 reads ENHRY; CDR2 reads SYGVKD.

This clonotype appeared many times. The chain carries TRBV20-1 and TRBJ2-5; 10 positions agree with TRBD1. CDR1 and CDR2 (germline): DFQATT, SNEGSKA (reference sequence). The trim removed 4 bases at V and 5 bases at J, leaving 16 bases unmatched. This CDR3 region has 17 residues. The CDR3 coding sequence is TGCAGTGCTACGAAGGCCCGGGACAGGGGTATCCGCGAGACCCAGTACTTC. Amino acid sequence: CSATKARDRGIRETQYF.

There are a few counts of this clonotype. CDR3 DNA: TGTGCCAGCAGAAAACCGGGGTATTACAATGAGCAGTTCTTC. Protein sequence: CASRKPGYYNEQFF. V gene TRBV6-2 or TRBV6-3 combines with J gene TRBJ2-1, with a weak D call TRBD2 (5 bases). This CDR3 region has 14 residues. The V end lost 6 bases, the J end lost 4 bases, and 13 bases lay between the germline ends. The germline gives CDR1 MNHEY, CDR2 SVGEGT.

This clonotype was picked up a small number of times. The chain combines TRBV4-2 with TRBJ2-5, with TRBD2 identical over 13 bases. Germline-derived CDR1 and CDR2 are LGHNA and YNFKEQ. CDR3 length: 16 amino acids. After removal of 4 bases from V and 2 bases from J, the junction contained 4 bases not matched to a gene. The CDR3 bases are TGTGCCAGCAGCCGAACGACTAGCGGGGGGCAAGAGACCCAGTACTTC. Its translation is CASSRTTSGGQETQYF.

The chain combines TRBV28 with TRBJ1-1; D remains unclear. Trimming took off 3 bases at V and 4 bases at J, with 6 bases between the two ends. CDR3 length: 12 residues. Germline V gives CDR1 MDHEN, CDR2 SYDVKM. CDR3 region: CASSFLATEAFF. The CDR3 coding sequence is TGTGCCAGCAGTTTCTTGGCCACTGAAGCTTTCTTT.

V and J are TRBV3-1 and TRBJ2-3; perhaps TRBD2 as D (5 bases). The germline V and J ends were trimmed by 1 base and 5 bases, with 13 bases remaining between them. The CDR3 has 15 amino acids. The germline gives CDR1 LGHDT, CDR2 YNNKEL (reference sequence). In DNA form, the CDR3 reads TGTGCCAGCAGCCAAGTCATTAGAGGGCTAGATACGCAGTATTTT. Translating gives CASSQVIRGLDTQYF.

The V and J genes are TRBV28 and TRBJ2-3; tentatively, D is TRBD1 (6 bases). The CDR3 is 15 residues long. Per germline, CDR1 MDHEN and CDR2 SYDVKM. V was shortened by 2 bases and J by 3 bases, with 12 bases between the two germline ends. In DNA form, the CDR3 reads TGTGCCAGCAGTTTACCAGGGGTTGATACAGATACGCAGTATTTT. Protein: CASSLPGVDTDTQYF.

This chain uses TRBV4-2 with TRBJ2-7; 8 bases agree with TRBD2. Trimming at V came to 0 bases and at J to 1 base, leaving 8 bases not matched to a gene. Germline V CDR1 and CDR2: LGHNA, YNFKEQ. This CDR3 comprises 17 residues. CDR3 amino acids: CASSQEAVGLGSYEQYF. In nucleotides, the CDR3 is TGTGCCAGCAGCCAAGAGGCGGTGGGACTAGGGTCCTACGAGCAGTACTTC.

The chain joins TRBV3-1 to TRBJ2-1; D is possibly TRBD2 (5 bases). Between the trimmed V and J ends, which lost 2 bases and 8 bases, there was a span of 13 bases. The CDR3 is made up of 14 amino acids. The germline V gene has CDR1 LGHDT and CDR2 YNNKEL (reference sequence). CDR3 nucleotides: TGTGCCAGCAGCCAATCAGTCCTAGCCGATGAGCAGTTCTTC. It codes for CASSQSVLADEQFF.

The chain combines TRBV5-6 with TRBJ2-7; TRBD1 or TRBD2 may be the D gene (7 bases each). The CDR3 runs to 17 residues. Per the germline V gene, CDR1 is SGHDT and CDR2 is YYEEEE. With 4 bases removed from V and 2 bases from J, the gap between germline ends came to 22 bases. Here the CDR3 reads CASSPGGAGFPPYEQYF. CDR3 coding DNA: TGTGCCAGCAGCCCAGGGGGGGCAGGGTTTCCCCCCTACGAGCAGTACTTC.

The chain carries TRBV14 and TRBJ1-5; no clear D gene. V lost 3 bases and J lost 3, with 9 bases in between. The germline V gene has CDR1 SGHDN and CDR2 FVKESK. The CDR3 totals 14 residues. For the CDR3, the DNA is TGTGCCAGCAGCCATTTAACAGTCAATCAGCCCCAGCATTTT. This gives the protein CASSHLTVNQPQHF.

This clonotype was found a few times. The chain couples TRBV11-1 to TRBJ2-7; D remains unclear. V was pared by 4 bases and J by 3 bases, with 7 bases between. The CDR3 spans 12 residues. CDR1 is SGHAT and CDR2 is FQDESV in the germline V gene (reference sequence). In DNA, the CDR3 is TGTGCCAGCAGCTATACGGGCTACGAGCAGTACTTC. It is translated as CASSYTGYEQYF. Combining the CDR3 with reference TRBV11-1 and TRBJ2-7 gives the whole variable domain EAEVAQSPRYKITEKSQAVAFWCDPISGHATLYWYRQILGQGPELLVQFQDESVVDDSQLPKDRFSAERLKGVDSTLKIQPAELGDSAMYLCASSYTGYEQYFGPGTRLTVT.

This clonotype was recorded a few times. CDR3 in amino acids: CASNPRAGWTYGYTF. In DNA form, the CDR3 reads TGTGCCAGCAACCCCCGGGCAGGGTGGACCTATGGCTACACCTTC. The rearrangement uses TRBV28 and TRBJ1-2, with D perhaps TRBD1 (5 bases). V shed 7 bases and J shed 4 bases, with 19 bases lying between them. In germline, CDR1 is MDHEN, CDR2 SYDVKM. CDR3 length: 15 residues.

CDR3 in DNA: TGTGCCAGCAGTGGGAGTATCGGCTATGGCTACACCTTC. Amino acids: CASSGSIGYGYTF. The chain carries TRBV6-5 and TRBJ1-2; D gene uncertain. Deletions cut 5 bases from V and 4 bases from J, with 11 bases between. Germline V gene lookup returns CDR1 MNHEY and CDR2 SVGAGI. This CDR3 region has 13 residues.

The rearrangement joins TRBV6-2 or TRBV6-3 to TRBJ2-1, with D perhaps matching TRBD1 (6 bases). The ends were cut back, 6 bases at V and 7 bases at J, with 16 bases in the middle. Per germline, CDR1 MNHEY and CDR2 SVGEGT. The CDR3 contains 14 residues. The CDR3, as DNA: TGTGCCAGCAGAACCCTCAGGGGTTGGAATGAGCAGTTCTTC. Its translation: CASRTLRGWNEQFF.

This clonotype was seen more than once but under ten times. The J gene is TRBJ1-1, the V gene TRBV4-1, with a weak D call TRBD1 (6 bases). The V gene lost 0 bases and the J gene lost 1 base, with 12 bases spanning the gap. CDR1 and CDR2 (germline): MGHRA, YSYEKL. This CDR3 is built from 16 residues. The CDR3 region is CASSQEPTGPNTEAFF. The CDR3 coding sequence is TGCGCCAGCAGCCAAGAGCCGACAGGACCGAACACTGAAGCTTTCTTT.

This clonotype showed up just a few times. The V gene is TRBV29-1, the J gene TRBJ1-1; the D gene is possibly TRBD1 (5 bases). Germline CDR1 reads SQVTM; CDR2 reads ANQGSEA. CDR3 length: 10 residues. V lost 4 bases and J lost 7, with 7 bases in between. The CDR3 region has the DNA TGCAGCGTTGGGGGGGGTGAAGCTTTCTTT. This encodes CSVGGGEAFF.

The rearrangement links TRBV9 to TRBJ2-5; D uncertain. CDR1 is SGDLS, CDR2 YYNGEE, per germline. Trimming removed 2 bases from V and 2 bases from J, with 13 bases in between. The CDR3 contains 15 residues. In nucleotides, the CDR3 is TGTGCCAGCAGCGTCTCGCAGAATCAGCAAGAGACCCAGTACTTC. The encoded protein is CASSVSQNQQETQYF.

The chain carries TRBV28 and TRBJ1-5; 7 nucleotides line up with TRBD1. V lost 3 bases and J lost 0; bases outside the gene matches: 5. This CDR3 spans 16 amino acids. CDR1 is MDHEN and CDR2 is SYDVKM in the germline V gene. Here the CDR3 DNA reads TGTGCCAGCAGTTTCACAGGACAGGTTAGCAATCAGCCCCAGCATTTT. Translation gives CASSFTGQVSNQPQHF.